A selection of T cell receptor beta chains follows, all from one sample in a study of shared clonotypes between healthy human individuals. Produced via immunoSEQ multiplex PCR; TCRdb's table is partial and in-frame only. The sample lists about 960,000 clones, over 75% occurring once. Sample: memory CD4+ T cells sorted from blood. The receptor set was obtained from a man between 18 and 35 years old in good health. Both conserved end residues are part of each CDR3. The order of the fields is clone size, V gene, D gene, J gene, CDR3 DNA, CDR3 protein. D genes are given only for firm matches. Not all rows give a size; the values are once, few, many and, for expanded clones, a class.

NA	TRBV5-1	NA	TRBJ1-1	TGCGCCAGCAGCTTGGAAGGACAACCGAACACTGAAGCTTTCTTT	CASSLEGQPNTEAFF
NA	TRBV10-3	NA	TRBJ1-3	TGTGCCAGCGGCACGGGCTCTGGAAACACCATATATTTT	CASGTGSGNTIYF
NA	TRBV6-5	NA	TRBJ1-1	TGTGCCAGTACCGCCCGGAGGAACACTGAAGCTTTCTTT	CASTARRNTEAFF
NA	TRBV11-2	NA	TRBJ2-1	TGTGCCAGCAGCTTAGCGCTTGGAGAGGGTAGCAATGAGCAGTTCTTC	CASSLALGEGSNEQFF
many	TRBV11-2	TRBD1	TRBJ1-3	TGTGCCAGCAGCTTAGAGACAGGGATTGGAAACACCATATATTTT	CASSLETGIGNTIYF
NA	TRBV6-1	NA	TRBJ1-5	TGTGCCAGCAGTGTTTCGACAGGCCGGGGGTCTTATAGCAATCAGCCCCAGCATTTT	CASSVSTGRGSYSNQPQHF
NA	TRBV7-2	TRBD2	TRBJ2-2	TGTGCCAGCAGCCGGGGGGGCCAACGAGCCGGGGAGCTGTTTTTT	CASSRGGQRAGELFF
once	TRBV21-1	NA	TRBJ1-2	TGTGCCAGCAGCAAAGCGGCGGAGACAGGGGCGCGGGACTATGGCTACACCTTC	CASSKAAETGARDYGYTF
NA	TRBV15	NA	TRBJ2-1	TGTGCCACCAGCAGAGATTCTGGGGGCCCCTACAATGAGCAGTTCTTC	CATSRDSGGPYNEQFF
few	TRBV6-6	NA	TRBJ1-5	TGTGCCAGCAGTTACTTGACAGGAACACATTTT	CASSYLTGTHF
NA	TRBV28	TRBD1	TRBJ2-5	TGTGCCAGCAGTTCATCGACAGGGGGCACCCAAGAGACCCAGTACTTC	CASSSSTGGTQETQYF
NA	TRBV10-2	TRBD1	TRBJ1-2	TGCGCCAGCAGTGCAACAGGGGGACTTGGCTACACCTTC	CASSATGGLGYTF
once	TRBV18	TRBD1	TRBJ2-2	TGTGCCAGCTCACCGAACAGGGGGGACACCGGGGAGCTGTTTTTT	CASSPNRGDTGELFF
NA	TRBV5-1	NA	TRBJ1-5	TGCGCCAGCAGCTTGGGGTCAGGTAGCAATCAGCCCCAGCATTTT	CASSLGSGSNQPQHF
NA	TRBV9	NA	TRBJ2-7	TGTGCCAGCAGCGTAGCGGACAGCCGCTACGAGCAGTACTTC	CASSVADSRYEQYF
NA	TRBV19	TRBD1	TRBJ2-7	TGTGCCACAGCATGGACAGGGGGCACCTACGAGCAGTACTTC	CATAWTGGTYEQYF
NA	TRBV6-1	NA	TRBJ2-1	TGTGCCAGCAGTGGGGCAGGGGGGGTCGAGGAGCAGTTCTTC	CASSGAGGVEEQFF
few	TRBV5-5	NA	TRBJ2-5	TGTGCCAGCAGCTGGAGCACCCAGTACTTC	CASSWSTQYF
few	TRBV29-1	TRBD1	TRBJ1-1	TGCAGCGCCGAAGGGGGCCGGAACACTGAAGCTTTCTTT	CSAEGGRNTEAFF
few	TRBV23-1	TRBD1	TRBJ1-6	TGCGCCAGCAGCCAGTCGACAGGGAAAGGTCTGTATTCACCCCTCCACTTT	CASSQSTGKGLYSPLHF
NA	TRBV27	NA	TRBJ2-2	TGTGCCAGCAGTGACACCGGGGAGCTGTTTTTT	CASSDTGELFF
NA	TRBV2	TRBD1	TRBJ2-7	TGTGCCAGCAGGGACAGGGGGATCGGCAACGAGCAGTACTTC	CASRDRGIGNEQYF
NA	TRBV7-8	NA	TRBJ2-3	TGTGCCAGCAGCTCCCGGACTTCGTATACGCAGTATTTT	CASSSRTSYTQYF
NA	TRBV11-2	TRBD1	TRBJ1-1	TGTGCCAGCAGAAGGGACAGTCTCAGGGCGGAAGCTTTCTTT	CASRRDSLRAEAFF
NA	TRBV5-1	TRBD2	TRBJ2-4	TGCGCCAGCAGCCTGGGGGAGGCTAGCGGGATGACGCTGTTTCCCAAAAACATTCAGTACTTC	CASSLGEASGMTLFPKNIQYF
NA	TRBV30	NA	TRBJ1-4	TGTGCCTGGAGCGATGAAAAACTGTTTTTT	CAWSDEKLFF
few	TRBV5-1	NA	TRBJ2-7	TGCGCCAGCAGCTCCCGCAGGGAGCCCTACGAGCAGTACTTC	CASSSRREPYEQYF
NA	TRBV7-8	TRBD1	TRBJ2-2	TGTGCCAGCAGCTTAGGAGGACAGGGTTCCGGGGAGCTGTTTTTT	CASSLGGQGSGELFF
NA	TRBV10-2	NA	TRBJ2-6	TGCGCCAGCAGTGATCCGCGGGGACCCTCTGGGGCCAACGTCCTGACTTTC	CASSDPRGPSGANVLTF
NA	TRBV18	TRBD2	TRBJ2-1	TGTGCCAGCTCACGGACTCTACTAGCGGGAGGGGAGCATGAGCAGTTCTTC	CASSRTLLAGGEHEQFF
once	TRBV15	NA	TRBJ2-1	TGTGCCACCAGCAGAGATCCCCATCTGGAGGGAGGAAGCTCCTACAATGAGCAGTTCTTC	CATSRDPHLEGGSSYNEQFF
NA	TRBV5-4	TRBD1	TRBJ2-6	TGTGCCAGCAGCTTGCAGACAGGGAGCTCTGGGGCCAACGTCCTGACTTTC	CASSLQTGSSGANVLTF
NA	TRBV6-5	NA	TRBJ2-7	TGTGCCAGCAGTTACTCGCCGGGGGCCTACGAGCAGTACTTC	CASSYSPGAYEQYF
NA	TRBV19	NA	TRBJ2-5	TGTGCCAGTAGTGATCGGGGTTCTTTCGGGGAGACCCAGTACTTC	CASSDRGSFGETQYF
NA	TRBV15	TRBD2	TRBJ2-1	TGTGCCACCAGCAGAGATCTAGCGGGAGCGGGACAAGAGCAGTTCTTC	CATSRDLAGAGQEQFF
NA	TRBV4-1	NA	TRBJ1-1	TGCGCCAGCAGCCGGGGGATTTTAAGCCCTGAAGCTTTCTTT	CASSRGILSPEAFF
NA	TRBV27	TRBD1	TRBJ2-7	TGTGCCAGCAGTTCCGGGACAGGGGCCTTC	CASSSGTGAF
NA	TRBV7-8	NA	TRBJ1-1	TGTGCCAGCAGCTTAGTGGGGTTCACGGTGAACACTGAAGCTTTCTTT	CASSLVGFTVNTEAFF
NA	TRBV2	NA	TRBJ2-5	TGTGCCCACCGGGGGCAGGGGACCGGAGAGACCCAGTACTTC	CAHRGQGTGETQYF
NA	TRBV2	TRBD1	TRBJ1-5	TGTGCCAGCAGTGACCCGGGACAGGGGGACAGTCAGCCCCAGCATTTT	CASSDPGQGDSQPQHF
NA	TRBV6-5	NA	TRBJ1-6	TGTGCCAGCAGTTACGCACAGTTAAATTCACCCCTCCACTTT	CASSYAQLNSPLHF
NA	TRBV6-5	NA	TRBJ2-3	TGTGCCAGCAGTTCCCGTATTACTAGCACAGATACGCAGTATTTT	CASSSRITSTDTQYF
few	TRBV5-1	TRBD2	TRBJ2-3	TGCGCCAGCAGCGTGACTAGCGGGGGTGCAGATACGCAGTATTTT	CASSVTSGGADTQYF
few	TRBV18	NA	TRBJ1-1	TGTGCCAGCTCAGTAAATGCCCAGCTGAACACTGAAGCTTTCTTT	CASSVNAQLNTEAFF
NA	TRBV21-1	NA	TRBJ1-5	TGTGCCAGCAGCAAAGTCAGGTCCTCCTCACCCCAGCATTTT	CASSKVRSSSPQHF